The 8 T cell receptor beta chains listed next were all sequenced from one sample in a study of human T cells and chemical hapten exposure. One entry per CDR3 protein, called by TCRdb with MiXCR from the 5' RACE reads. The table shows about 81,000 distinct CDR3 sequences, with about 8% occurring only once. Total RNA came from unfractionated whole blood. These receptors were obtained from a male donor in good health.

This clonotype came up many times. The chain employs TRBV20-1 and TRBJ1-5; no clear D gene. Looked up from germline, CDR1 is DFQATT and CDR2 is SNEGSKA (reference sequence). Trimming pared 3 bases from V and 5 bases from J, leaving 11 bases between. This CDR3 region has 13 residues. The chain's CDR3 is CSASSGKDQPQHF. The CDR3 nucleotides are TGCAGTGCTAGCTCCGGGAAAGATCAGCCCCAGCATTTT.

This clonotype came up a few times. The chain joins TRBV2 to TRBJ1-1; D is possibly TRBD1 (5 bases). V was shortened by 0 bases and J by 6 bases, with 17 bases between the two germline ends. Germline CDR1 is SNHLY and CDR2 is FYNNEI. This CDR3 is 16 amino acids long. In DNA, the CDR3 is TGTGCCAGCAGTGAAGCCCGTTTGGGGCTAGGGGCTGAAGCTTTCTTT. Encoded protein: CASSEARLGLGAEAFF.

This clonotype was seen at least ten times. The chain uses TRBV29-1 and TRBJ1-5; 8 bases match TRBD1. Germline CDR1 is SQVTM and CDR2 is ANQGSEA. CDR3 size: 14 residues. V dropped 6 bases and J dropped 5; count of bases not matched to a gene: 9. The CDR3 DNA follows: TGCAGCGTGGCGACAGGGGTTATGGATCAGCCCCAGCATTTT. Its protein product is CSVATGVMDQPQHF.

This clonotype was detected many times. The DNA for the CDR3 is TGTGCCAGCCTAGGGGTCTCTGGGGCCAACGTCCTGACTTTC. It codes for CASLGVSGANVLTF. The chain couples TRBV7-9 to TRBJ2-6, with a possible D match to TRBD1 (5 bases). Between the trimmed V and J ends, which lost 8 bases and 0 bases, there was a span of 8 bases. Germline assignment: CDR1 SEHNR and CDR2 FQNEAQ (reference sequence). This CDR3 comprises 14 residues.

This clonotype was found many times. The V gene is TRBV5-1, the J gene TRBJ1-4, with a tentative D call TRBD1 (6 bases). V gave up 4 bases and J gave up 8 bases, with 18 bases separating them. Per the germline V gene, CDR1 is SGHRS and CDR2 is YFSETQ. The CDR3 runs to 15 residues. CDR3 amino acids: CASSMRPGHGEKLFF. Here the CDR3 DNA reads TGCGCCAGCAGCATGCGACCGGGACACGGGGAAAAACTGTTTTTT.

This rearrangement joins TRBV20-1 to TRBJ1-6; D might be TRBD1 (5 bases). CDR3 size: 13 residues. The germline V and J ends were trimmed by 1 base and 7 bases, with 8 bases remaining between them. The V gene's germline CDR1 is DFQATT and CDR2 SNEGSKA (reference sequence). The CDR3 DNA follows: TGCAGTGCTAGAGGGGACGGGAATTCACCCCTCCACTTT. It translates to CSARGDGNSPLHF.

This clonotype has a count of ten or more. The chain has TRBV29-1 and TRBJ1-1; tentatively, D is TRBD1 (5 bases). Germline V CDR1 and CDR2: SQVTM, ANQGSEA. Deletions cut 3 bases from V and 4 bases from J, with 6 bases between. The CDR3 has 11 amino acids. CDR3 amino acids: CSVEGGTEAFF. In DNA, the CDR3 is TGCAGCGTTGAGGGGGGCACTGAAGCTTTCTTT.

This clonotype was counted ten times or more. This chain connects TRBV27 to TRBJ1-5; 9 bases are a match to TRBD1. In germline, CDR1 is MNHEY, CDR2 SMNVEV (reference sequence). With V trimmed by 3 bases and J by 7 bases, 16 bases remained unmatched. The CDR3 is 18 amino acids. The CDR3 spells CASSFFDLATGGRQPQHF. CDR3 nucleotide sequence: TGTGCCAGCAGTTTTTTTGATCTCGCGACAGGGGGACGACAGCCCCAGCATTTT.